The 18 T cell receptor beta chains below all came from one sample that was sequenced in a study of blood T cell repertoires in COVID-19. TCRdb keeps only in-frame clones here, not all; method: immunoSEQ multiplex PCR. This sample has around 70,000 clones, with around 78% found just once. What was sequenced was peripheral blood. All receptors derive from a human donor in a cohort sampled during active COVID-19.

CDR3 protein: CASSQRGSKRNEQFF. The CDR3 DNA reads TGTGCCAGCAGCCAACGCGGGAGCAAGCGCAATGAGCAGTTCTTC. The chain links TRBV3-1 (or the pseudogene TRBV3-2) to TRBJ2-1; 7 bases align to TRBD2. V gave up 2 bases and J gave up 6 bases; unmatched junction bases: 7. The CDR3 has 15 residues. The germline gives CDR1 LGHDT, CDR2 YNNKEL (reference sequence).

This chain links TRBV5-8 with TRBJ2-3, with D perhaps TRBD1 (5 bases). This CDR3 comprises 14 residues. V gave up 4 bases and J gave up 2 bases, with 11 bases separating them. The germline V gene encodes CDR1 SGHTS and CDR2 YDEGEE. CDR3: CASSKTANTDTQYF. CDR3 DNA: TGTGCCAGCAGCAAGACAGCAAACACAGATACGCAGTATTTT.

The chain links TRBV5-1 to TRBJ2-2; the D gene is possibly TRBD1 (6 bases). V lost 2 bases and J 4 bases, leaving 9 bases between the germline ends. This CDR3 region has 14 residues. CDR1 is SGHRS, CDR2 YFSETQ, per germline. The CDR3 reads CASSLGQFTGELFF. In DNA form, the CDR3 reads TGCGCCAGCAGCTTAGGACAGTTCACCGGGGAGCTGTTTTTT.

DNA of the CDR3: TGTGCCAGCAGCTTAGAAGGGGCACTAGCGGGTGCGACCCAGTACTTC. It specifies CASSLEGALAGATQYF. This chain links TRBV7-8 with TRBJ2-5, with 9 bases identical to TRBD2. The CDR3 sequence is 16 residues long. V shed 1 base and J 7 bases; nucleotides not matched to a gene: 10. The V gene's germline CDR1 is SGHVS and CDR2 FQNEAQ.

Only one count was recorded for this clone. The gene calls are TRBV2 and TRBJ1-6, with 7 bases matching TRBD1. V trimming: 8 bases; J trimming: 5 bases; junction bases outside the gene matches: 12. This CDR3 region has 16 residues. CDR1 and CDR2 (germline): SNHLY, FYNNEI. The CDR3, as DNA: TGTGCCAGCGCTATATTCACAGGGGCTAATAATTCACCCCTCCACTTT. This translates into CASAIFTGANNSPLHF.

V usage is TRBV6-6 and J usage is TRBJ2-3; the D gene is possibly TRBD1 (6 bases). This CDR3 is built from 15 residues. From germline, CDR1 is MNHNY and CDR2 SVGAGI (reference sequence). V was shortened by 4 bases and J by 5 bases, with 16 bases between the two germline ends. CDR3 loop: CASSSRRLGGDTQYF. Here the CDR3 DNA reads TGTGCCAGCAGTTCCAGGAGGCTAGGGGGAGATACGCAGTATTTT.

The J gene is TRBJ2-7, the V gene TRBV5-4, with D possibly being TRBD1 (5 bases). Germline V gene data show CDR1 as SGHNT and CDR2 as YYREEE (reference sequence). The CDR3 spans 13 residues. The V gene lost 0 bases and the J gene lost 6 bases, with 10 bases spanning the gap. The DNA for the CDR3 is TGTGCCAGCAGCTTGGGCCAGGGTGCCGAGCAGTACTTC. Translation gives CASSLGQGAEQYF.

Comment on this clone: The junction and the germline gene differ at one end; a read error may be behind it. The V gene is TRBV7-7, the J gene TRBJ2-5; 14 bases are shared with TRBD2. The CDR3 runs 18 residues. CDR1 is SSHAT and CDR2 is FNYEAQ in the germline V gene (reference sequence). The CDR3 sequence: CASRKTAGLAGVGETQYF. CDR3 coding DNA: TGTGCTAGCAGAAAAACGGCGGGACTAGCGGGAGTAGGAGAGACCCAGTACTTC.

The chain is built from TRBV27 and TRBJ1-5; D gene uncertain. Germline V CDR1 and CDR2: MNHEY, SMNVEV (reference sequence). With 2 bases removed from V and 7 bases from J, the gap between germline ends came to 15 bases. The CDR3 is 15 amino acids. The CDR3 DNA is TGTGCCAGCAGTTTAAGTATATCGGGGTGGCAGCCCCAGCATTTT. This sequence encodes CASSLSISGWQPQHF.

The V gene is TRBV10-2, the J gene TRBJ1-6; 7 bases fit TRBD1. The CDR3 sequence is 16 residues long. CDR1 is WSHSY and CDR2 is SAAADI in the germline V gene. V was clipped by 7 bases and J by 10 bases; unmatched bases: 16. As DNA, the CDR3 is TGCGCCAGCACCAGAGGGGAGACAGGGAGGAACTCACCCCTCCACTTT. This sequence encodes CASTRGETGRNSPLHF.

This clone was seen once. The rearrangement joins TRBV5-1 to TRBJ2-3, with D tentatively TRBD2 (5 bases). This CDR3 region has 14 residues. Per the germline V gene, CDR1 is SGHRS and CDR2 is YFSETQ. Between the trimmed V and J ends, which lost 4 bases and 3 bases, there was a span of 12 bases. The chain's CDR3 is CASSQTPGTDTQYF. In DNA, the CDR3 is TGCGCCAGCAGCCAGACCCCGGGGACAGATACGCAGTATTTT.

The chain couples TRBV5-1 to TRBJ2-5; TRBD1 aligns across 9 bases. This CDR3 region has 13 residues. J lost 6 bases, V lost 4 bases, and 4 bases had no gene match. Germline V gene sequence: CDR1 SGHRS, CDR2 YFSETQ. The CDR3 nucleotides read TGCGCCAGCAGCGTGACAGGGGGGCAGACCCAGTACTTC. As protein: CASSVTGGQTQYF.

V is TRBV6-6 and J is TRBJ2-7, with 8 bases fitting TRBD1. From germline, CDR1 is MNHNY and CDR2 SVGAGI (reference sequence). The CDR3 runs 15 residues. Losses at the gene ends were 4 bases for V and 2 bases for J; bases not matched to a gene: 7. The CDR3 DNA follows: TGTGCCAGCAGTTCCCCGGACAGGGTGGCCTACGAGCAGTACTTC. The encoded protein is CASSSPDRVAYEQYF.

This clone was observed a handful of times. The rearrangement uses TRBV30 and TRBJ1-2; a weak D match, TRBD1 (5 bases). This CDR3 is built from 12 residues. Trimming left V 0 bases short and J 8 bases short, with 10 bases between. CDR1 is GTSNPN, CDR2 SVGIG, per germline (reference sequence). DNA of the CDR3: TGTGCCTGGAGTGTACTCTGGGGCGGCTACACCTTC. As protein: CAWSVLWGGYTF.

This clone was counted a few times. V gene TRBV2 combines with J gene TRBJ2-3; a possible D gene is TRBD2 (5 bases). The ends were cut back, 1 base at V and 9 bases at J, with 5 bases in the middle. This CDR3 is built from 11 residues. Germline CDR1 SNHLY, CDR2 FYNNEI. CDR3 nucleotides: TGTGCCAGCAGTGAAGGGAGGACGCAGTATTTT. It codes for CASSEGRTQYF.

This CDR3 is CASSPGNIGGNTEAFF. In DNA, the CDR3 is TGTGCCAGCTCACCAGGCAATATAGGGGGGAACACTGAAGCTTTCTTT. The chain couples TRBV18 to TRBJ1-1; the D gene is possibly TRBD1 (6 bases). Germline CDR1 and CDR2: KGHSH and LQKENI. V was clipped by 2 bases and J by 1 base, with 14 bases between them. The CDR3 has 16 residues.

The DNA for the CDR3 is TGCGCCAGCAGCTTAGCTGACAGTGCAACTAATGAAAAACTGTTTTTT. Protein product: CASSLADSATNEKLFF. The chain joins TRBV5-1 to TRBJ1-4, with TRBD1 as a possible D gene (5 bases). Germline V gives CDR1 SGHRS, CDR2 YFSETQ. The CDR3 spans 16 residues. V dropped 2 bases and J dropped 0 bases, with 11 bases sitting between them.

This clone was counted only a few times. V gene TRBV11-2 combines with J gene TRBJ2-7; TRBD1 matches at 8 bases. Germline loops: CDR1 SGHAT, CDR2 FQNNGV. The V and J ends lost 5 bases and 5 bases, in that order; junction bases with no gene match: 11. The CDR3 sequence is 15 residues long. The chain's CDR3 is CASSPRVQGAHEQYF. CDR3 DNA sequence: TGTGCCAGCAGCCCGCGGGTGCAGGGGGCCCACGAGCAGTACTTC.